This is a list of T cell receptor beta chains from one sample in a study of vaccination and CD4 T cells after COVID-19. TCRdb re-called the PCR reads through MiXCR, storing one row per CDR3 protein. Of approximately 17,000 distinct CDR3 sequences in the sample, more than 50% are singletons; the top ten hold 6.6%. These receptors have no known antigen. The sample was CD4+ T cells from blood, cultured in vitro, taken before SARS-CoV-2 vaccination. The receptors come from a human donor who had recovered from COVID-19. CDR3s include the opening cysteine and the closing phenylalanine or tryptophan. The D gene is left open where the match is weak. Clone sizes are given selectively: once, few, many, or a class where the clone is expanded.

v_call,j_call,d_call,clone_size,cdr3_nt,cdr3_aa
TRBV2,TRBJ2-5,-,-,TGTGCCAGCAGTCCCACGGCCCCGCCAGAGACCCAGTACTTC,CASSPTAPPETQYF
TRBV27,TRBJ2-1,TRBD2,-,TGTGCCAGCAGTTTCCGACTAGCGGGAGGTTCCTACAATGAGCAGTTCTTC,CASSFRLAGGSYNEQFF
TRBV10-3,TRBJ2-3,TRBD2,few,TGTGCCATCAGTGAAGGGTGGGAGGGAGGAACAGATACGCAGTATTTT,CAISEGWEGGTDTQYF
TRBV2,TRBJ1-1,-,few,TGTGCCAGCTCCAACTGGGACACTGAAGCTTTCTTT,CASSNWDTEAFF
TRBV20-1,TRBJ1-2,-,few,TGCAGTGCCCAGGCCGACGCTAACTATGGCTACACCTTC,CSAQADANYGYTF
TRBV6-5,TRBJ2-7,-,-,TGTGCCAGCAGTTCCTTTGGGGGGAGCTCCTACGAGCAGTACTTC,CASSSFGGSSYEQYF
TRBV27,TRBJ2-5,TRBD2,-,TGTGCCAGCAGTTCCTCCCGCGGGAGGGAGTACGAGACCCAGTACTTC,CASSSSRGREYETQYF
TRBV15,TRBJ2-3,TRBD1,-,TGTGCCACCAGTCGGGACAGGGTGAGCACAGATACGCAGTATTTT,CATSRDRVSTDTQYF
TRBV6-2/TRBV6-3,TRBJ1-6,-,-,TGTGCCAGCAGTTACCCGGGACGGTATAATTCACCCCTCCACTTT,CASSYPGRYNSPLHF
TRBV19,TRBJ2-7,TRBD2,-,TGTGCCAGTAGTATCTCACGGGAGGGCCGGAGCTCCTACGAGCAGTACTTC,CASSISREGRSSYEQYF
TRBV20-1,TRBJ1-2,-,-,TGCAGTGCTAGAATATGGGCCGGGCAGGGAAGTCCCTATGGCTACACCTTC,CSARIWAGQGSPYGYTF
TRBV20-1,TRBJ1-2,-,-,TGCAGTGCTAGGTCCCCCTGGGGGGGCTATTCCTATGGCTACACCTTC,CSARSPWGGYSYGYTF
TRBV2,TRBJ2-5,-,once,TGTGCCAGCGAAAGGGACTCGATGGAGACCCAGTACTTC,CASERDSMETQYF
TRBV7-9,TRBJ1-5,-,few,TGTGCCAGCAGCCCTGGGGCGGGGGACCGCAATCAGCCCCAGCATTTT,CASSPGAGDRNQPQHF
TRBV27,TRBJ2-2,-,-,TGTGCCAGCAGTCCCTTGGCAAACACCGGGGAGCTGTTTTTT,CASSPLANTGELFF
TRBV7-9,TRBJ1-2,-,few,TGTGCCAGCAGCTTAGGGGTGGACTATGGCTACACCTTC,CASSLGVDYGYTF
TRBV20-1,TRBJ2-3,TRBD2,-,TGCAGTGCTAGAAAACAACTAGCGGGAGTAGCAGATACGCAGTATTTT,CSARKQLAGVADTQYF
TRBV2,TRBJ2-5,-,-,TGTGCCAGCAGTATCGAACATGGGCCAGAGACCCAGTACTTC,CASSIEHGPETQYF
TRBV7-2,TRBJ2-1,TRBD2,-,TGTGCCAGCGGCTTAGGTGGCACAGCGGGGGAGCAGTTCTTC,CASGLGGTAGEQFF
TRBV20-1,TRBJ2-3,TRBD2,-,TGCAGTGCTATACCGGGACTAGCGGAGCCAGATACGCAGTATTTT,CSAIPGLAEPDTQYF
TRBV19,TRBJ2-5,-,once,TGTGCCAGTAGTATCGATTTTCAAGAGACCCAGTACTTC,CASSIDFQETQYF
TRBV7-9,TRBJ1-4,-,-,TGTGCCAGCAGCCATGAGGAAAAACTGTTTTTT,CASSHEEKLFF
TRBV6-2/TRBV6-3,TRBJ2-3,TRBD1,few,TGTGCCAGCAGTTACGGGACAGGGGTGTCAGATACGCAGTATTTT,CASSYGTGVSDTQYF
TRBV9,TRBJ2-3,-,-,TGTGCCAGCAGCCCTGCCGGGAGCGGCTACACAGATACGCAGTATTTT,CASSPAGSGYTDTQYF
TRBV7-2,TRBJ2-3,TRBD2,once,TGTGCCAGCAGCCCCCTCGGACTAGCGGCTAGCACAGATACGCAGTATTTT,CASSPLGLAASTDTQYF
TRBV4-2,TRBJ1-2,TRBD1,-,TGTGCCAGCACCACAGGGGGATCAGGGGGCTACACCTTC,CASTTGGSGGYTF
TRBV7-2,TRBJ2-1,-,few,TGTGCCAGCAGTTCGTCCGGGACTGCCCACAATGAGCAGTTCTTC,CASSSSGTAHNEQFF
TRBV20-1,TRBJ2-1,-,-,TGCAGTGCCCCCGACACCTCGGTGAGACACAACAATGAGCAGTTCTTC,CSAPDTSVRHNNEQFF
TRBV28,TRBJ1-2,-,-,TGTGCCAGCAACCAAGGGGGGGGGATGAGCTATGGCTACACCTTC,CASNQGGGMSYGYTF
TRBV18,TRBJ2-1,-,few,TGTGCCAGCTCACCACCGCAGGGGTACAATGAGCAGTTCTTC,CASSPPQGYNEQFF
TRBV7-9,TRBJ2-7,-,-,TGTGCCAGCAGTTTTCACGGTGGGGGTTGGGGTACGGAGCAGTACTTC,CASSFHGGGWGTEQYF
TRBV5-1,TRBJ2-5,-,-,TGCGCCAGCAGCTTATCACAGGGACAAGAGACCCAGTACTTC,CASSLSQGQETQYF
TRBV6-1,TRBJ1-5,-,-,TGTGCCAGCAGCCCGGGACGAAATCAGCCCCAGCATTTT,CASSPGRNQPQHF
TRBV7-8,TRBJ2-7,TRBD2,-,TGTGCCAGCAGTCGATTGGGAGGGTCTGGGTACGAGCAGTACTTC,CASSRLGGSGYEQYF
TRBV5-4,TRBJ2-7,TRBD2,-,TGTGCCAGCAGCCTCGGACTAGGGGCGACCTACGAGCAGTACTTC,CASSLGLGATYEQYF
TRBV4-1,TRBJ1-6,-,-,TGCGCCAGCAGCCAACCCTACCTTCCCGGCTCACCCCTCCACTTT,CASSQPYLPGSPLHF
TRBV21-1,TRBJ1-5,-,-,TGTGCCAGCAGCAGACGTCGGTGGGAAATGGGACGGACAAATCAGCCCCAGCATTTT,CASSRRRWEMGRTNQPQHF
TRBV7-9,TRBJ2-1,TRBD2,-,TGTGCCAGCCGGCTAGCGGGAGTTTCTGAGCAGTTCTTC,CASRLAGVSEQFF
TRBV12-3/TRBV12-4,TRBJ2-5,TRBD2,-,TGTGCCAGCAGTCGCAGGGGACTAGCGCATCGAGAGACCCAGTACTTC,CASSRRGLAHRETQYF
TRBV6-5,TRBJ1-1,TRBD1,few,TGTGCCAGCAGTTTGGACAGGACTGAAGCTTTCTTT,CASSLDRTEAFF
TRBV6-2/TRBV6-3,TRBJ2-4,TRBD1,-,TGTGCCAGCAGCTTAACAGGGGAGAACATTCAGTACTTC,CASSLTGENIQYF
TRBV19,TRBJ2-1,-,-,TGTGCCAGTAGTATAATCGGGACGAGGAATGAGCAGTTCTTC,CASSIIGTRNEQFF
TRBV6-1,TRBJ2-2,-,-,TGTGCCAGCAGCCTTTGGCGGAACACCGGGGAGCTGTTTTTT,CASSLWRNTGELFF
TRBV20-1,TRBJ2-2,-,-,TGCAGTGCTAGCACAGACACCGGGGAGCTGTTTTTT,CSASTDTGELFF
TRBV2,TRBJ1-2,TRBD1,-,TGTGCCAGCAGTGATGTAACGGGCAGGGGGTCCTATGGCTACACCTTC,CASSDVTGRGSYGYTF
TRBV10-3,TRBJ1-4,TRBD1,-,TGTGCCATCAGGGGGGACAGGGGGGATGAAAAACTGTTTTTT,CAIRGDRGDEKLFF
TRBV6-1,TRBJ2-7,TRBD1,-,TGTGCCAGCAGTGAACGCTCAGGGGGCAGATCCTACGAGCAGTACTTC,CASSERSGGRSYEQYF
TRBV6-1,TRBJ2-7,TRBD1,-,TGTGCCATTTCGGAGGGACAGGGATTCTACGAGCAGTACTTC,CAISEGQGFYEQYF
TRBV6-5,TRBJ2-1,TRBD2,-,TGTGCCAGCAGTTATACTAGCGGGAGGAATGAGCAGTTCTTC,CASSYTSGRNEQFF
TRBV5-4,TRBJ2-1,TRBD1,-,TGTGCCAGCAGCTTGGATCAGGGGGACTACAATGAGCAGTTCTTC,CASSLDQGDYNEQFF
TRBV20-1,TRBJ1-2,-,few,TGCAGTGCTAGAGTGGGCAACTGGGACTACAGGAACTATGGCTACACCTTC,CSARVGNWDYRNYGYTF